One sample yielded the 24 T cell receptor beta chains listed below, sequenced in a study of beta chain features in type 1 diabetes. Isolated RNA was reverse transcribed in full, so expressed TCRB transcripts were sequenced. TCRdb's table, derived via immunoSEQ multiplex PCR, lists solely in-frame clones and lacks some. The table has 150,000 or so clones, less than 9.5% seen once. The sample consisted of central memory CD4+ T cells from blood. These receptors came from a woman under 30 in good health.

This clone was detected only a few times. The chain is built from TRBV5-1 and TRBJ1-1; TRBD1 aligns across 9 bases. Germline CDR1 SGHRS, CDR2 YFSETQ. The CDR3 is 15 residues long. V trimming: 6 bases; J trimming: 1 base; junction bases outside the gene matches: 7. The CDR3 region is CASNVGTGTNTEAFF. Written as DNA, the CDR3 is TGCGCCAGCAATGTCGGGACAGGGACGAACACTGAAGCTTTCTTT.

This clone turned up a few times. The V gene is TRBV30, the J gene TRBJ2-5; tentative D call: TRBD2 (6 bases). The V end lost 2 bases, the J end lost 5 bases, and 12 bases lay between the germline ends. This CDR3 spans 13 amino acids. In germline, CDR1 is GTSNPN, CDR2 SVGIG (reference sequence). The CDR3 protein is CAWSWGDGETQYF. In nucleotides, the CDR3 is TGTGCCTGGAGTTGGGGGGACGGGGAGACCCAGTACTTC.

This clone was picked up a small number of times. V gene TRBV6-6 combines with J gene TRBJ1-4, with 9 bases lining up with TRBD1. The germline gives CDR1 MNHNY, CDR2 SVGAGI (reference sequence). CDR3 length: 14 amino acids. The V and J ends lost 4 bases and 7 bases, in that order; junction bases with no gene match: 4. The CDR3 DNA follows: TGTGCCAGCAGTTTGGGACAGGGTCTTGAAAAACTGTTTTTT. It codes for CASSLGQGLEKLFF.

This chain joins TRBV4-1 and TRBJ2-5, with TRBD2 as a possible D gene (6 bases). V lost 1 base and J 5 bases, leaving 17 bases between the germline ends. CDR1 is MGHRA, CDR2 YSYEKL, per germline. The CDR3 totals 16 residues. DNA of the CDR3: TGCGCCAGCAGCCAAGGGGACTGGGTTTCGGGGGAGACCCAGTACTTC. It codes for CASSQGDWVSGETQYF.

This clone was picked up many times. J is TRBJ2-3 and V is TRBV4-1, with D tentatively TRBD2 (6 bases). This CDR3 comprises 17 residues. The germline V and J ends were trimmed by 4 bases and 6 bases, with 23 bases remaining between them. CDR1 MGHRA and CDR2 YSYEKL come from the germline V gene. CDR3 loop: CASSPLMLREVSDTQYF. The DNA for the CDR3 is TGCGCCAGCAGCCCCTTGATGTTGAGGGAGGTCTCGGATACGCAGTATTTT.

The gene calls are TRBV2 and TRBJ2-1; 15 bases agree with TRBD2. Looked up from germline, CDR1 is SNHLY and CDR2 is FYNNEI. Unmatched junction bases numbered 4, after V lost 6 bases and J lost 7 bases. The CDR3 runs 15 residues. The CDR3 loop reads CASRIGLAGGNEQFF. Here the CDR3 DNA reads TGTGCCAGCAGAATCGGACTAGCGGGAGGGAATGAGCAGTTCTTC.

CDR3: CASTGTTHNYEQYF. DNA of the CDR3: TGTGCCAGCACCGGGACTACTCACAACTACGAGCAGTACTTC. The chain is built from TRBV6-1 and TRBJ2-7; 7 nucleotides line up with TRBD2. The CDR3 totals 14 residues. V lost 7 bases and J lost 3; bases outside the gene matches: 9. Germline V gene sequence: CDR1 MNHNS, CDR2 SASEGT.

This clone turned up a few times. The V gene is TRBV5-1, the J gene TRBJ2-7; 10 bases match TRBD1. Germline values: CDR1 SGHRS, CDR2 YFSETQ. V lost 5 bases and J lost 3; bases outside the gene matches: 8. The CDR3 consists of 15 residues. This CDR3 is CASSSDRGRNYEQYF. As DNA, the CDR3 is TGCGCCAGCAGTTCAGACAGGGGGCGAAACTACGAGCAGTACTTC.

This clone occurred a few times. This chain connects TRBV5-4 to TRBJ2-3; possible D gene TRBD1, 6 bases. The germline gives CDR1 SGHNT, CDR2 YYREEE (reference sequence). The CDR3 has 14 amino acids. With 4 bases removed from V and 3 bases from J, the gap between germline ends came to 12 bases. CDR3 loop: CASSVDSRTDTQYF. DNA of the CDR3: TGTGCCAGCAGCGTGGACAGCCGTACAGATACGCAGTATTTT.

This chain connects TRBV2 to TRBJ2-1; 8 bases map to TRBD1. Germline V lookup: CDR1 SNHLY, CDR2 FYNNEI. Germline trimming cut 4 bases from V and 15 bases from J; bases unmatched to any gene: 11. CDR3 length equals 13 residues. The CDR3 region is CASSGDSGTGGFF. CDR3 DNA sequence: TGTGCCAGCAGTGGCGATTCCGGGACAGGAGGGTTCTTC.

J is TRBJ1-2 and V is TRBV5-4, with D perhaps TRBD1 (5 bases). With 9 bases removed from V and 2 bases from J, the gap between germline ends came to 14 bases. CDR1 is SGHNT and CDR2 is YYREEE in the germline V gene (reference sequence). The CDR3 totals 13 residues. The CDR3 DNA follows: TGTGCCACCTCTCGTGGGGGGAACTATGGCTACACCTTC. It encodes CATSRGGNYGYTF.

The chain combines TRBV9 with TRBJ2-7, with TRBD2 matching over 7 bases. This CDR3 region has 16 residues. V shed 4 bases, J shed 6 bases, and the junction held 16 bases outside the gene matches. Germline V gives CDR1 SGDLS, CDR2 YYNGEE. The CDR3 DNA reads as TGTGCCAGCAGCTCCGACCCGCAGCGGGGTATCTTCGAGCAGTACTTC. Protein product: CASSSDPQRGIFEQYF.

The chain links TRBV6-1 to TRBJ2-1; the D gene is possibly TRBD2 (5 bases). Trimming removed 6 bases at V and 9 bases at J, with 15 bases between. Looked up from germline, CDR1 is MNHNS and CDR2 is SASEGT. This CDR3 has 13 amino acids. The CDR3 is CASRIRIGSEQFF. The DNA for the CDR3 is TGTGCCAGCAGAATAAGAATAGGGAGTGAGCAGTTCTTC.

The gene calls are TRBV7-2 and TRBJ1-2, with 7 bases identical to TRBD1. The V gene's germline CDR1 is SGHTA and CDR2 FQGNSA. This CDR3 region has 12 residues. Germline trimming cut 3 bases from V and 8 bases from J; bases unmatched to any gene: 3. The CDR3 loop reads CASSFDRAGYTF. CDR3 DNA: TGTGCCAGCAGCTTCGACAGGGCAGGCTACACCTTC.

In this sample, this clone turned up a few times. For the CDR3, the DNA is TGTGCCAGCAGCTTAGCTGCGAGTCAGGGGACGCAGTATTTT. As protein: CASSLAASQGTQYF. The chain uses TRBV7-2 and TRBJ2-3; possibly TRBD1 for D (6 bases). Germline V lookup: CDR1 SGHTA, CDR2 FQGNSA. V dropped 0 bases and J dropped 9 bases, with 13 bases sitting between them. The CDR3 consists of 14 residues. Combining the CDR3 with reference TRBV7-2 and TRBJ2-3 gives the whole variable domain GAGVSQSPSNKVTEKGKDVELRCDPISGHTALYWYRQSLGQGLEFLIYFQGNSAPDKSGLPSDRFSAERTGGSVSTLTIQRTQQEDSAVYLCASSLAASQGTQYFGPGTRLTVL.

A few counts support this clone. The gene calls are TRBV7-8 and TRBJ1-1, with TRBD1 matching 8 bases. CDR1 is SGHVS and CDR2 is FQNEAQ in the germline V gene. V shed 2 bases and J 3 bases; nucleotides not matched to a gene: 5. The CDR3 totals 15 residues. CDR3 nucleotides: TGTGCCAGCAGCTTAAGGAGACAGGGGCACACTGAAGCTTTCTTT. As protein: CASSLRRQGHTEAFF. The full variable domain, its missing parts supplied by reference TRBV7-8 and TRBJ1-1, is GAGVSQSPRYKVAKRGQDVALRCDPISGHVSLFWYQQALGQGPEFLTYFQNEAQLDKSGLPSDRFFAERPEGSVSTLKIQRTQQEDSAVYLCASSLRRQGHTEAFFGQGTRLTVV.

This clone was counted many times. The chain couples TRBV4-1 to TRBJ2-3, with 10 bases lining up with TRBD2. The trim removed 4 bases at V and 5 bases at J, leaving 9 bases unmatched. CDR1 is MGHRA, CDR2 YSYEKL, per germline. The CDR3 consists of 16 residues. CDR3 in DNA: TGCGCCAGCAGCCCTAGCGGGGGCGGCCGGGGAGATACGCAGTATTTT. It yields the protein CASSPSGGGRGDTQYF.

This clone was observed many times. CDR3 protein: CATGIDYGYTF. CDR3 DNA sequence: TGCGCCACGGGGATCGACTATGGCTACACCTTC. The V and J genes are TRBV5-1 and TRBJ1-2; D remains ambiguous. With 9 bases removed from V and 3 bases from J, the gap between germline ends came to 9 bases. This CDR3 is built from 11 residues. Germline lookup yields CDR1 SGHRS and CDR2 YFSETQ.

Only one count was recorded for this clone. The gene calls are TRBV7-8 and TRBJ1-6, with 9 nucleotides matching TRBD1. Unmatched junction bases numbered 6, after V lost 5 bases and J lost 7 bases. Germline-derived CDR1 and CDR2 are SGHVS and FQNEAQ. The CDR3 has 15 residues. CDR3 in amino acids: CASSAPTGGNSPLHF. CDR3 DNA: TGTGCCAGCAGCGCCCCGACAGGGGGGAATTCACCCCTCCACTTT.

A few counts support this clone. The CDR3 spells CAAAPGGRDTDTQYF. The CDR3 DNA sequence: TGTGCCGCCGCCCCCGGAGGGCGCGACACAGATACGCAGTATTTT. The chain joins TRBV10-3 to TRBJ2-3, with D possibly TRBD2 on 6 matching bases. The germline V gene encodes CDR1 ENHRY and CDR2 SYGVKD. This CDR3 is built from 15 residues. Trimming cost V 11 bases and J 2 bases, with 20 bases left between them.

The rearrangement uses TRBV5-6 and TRBJ2-1; D is undetermined. CDR1 is SGHDT, CDR2 YYEEEE, per germline. V was cut by 1 base and J by 5 bases, with 7 bases left in between. The CDR3 spans 13 residues. The CDR3 bases are TGTGCCAGCAGCTTGCAGTTTAACAATGAGCAGTTCTTC. Its translation: CASSLQFNNEQFF.

This clone has more than one count but fewer than ten. The chain recombines TRBV5-4 with TRBJ1-1; unclear D gene. V lost 0 bases to trimming and J lost 2 bases, with 8 bases between them. CDR3 length equals 14 residues. Looked up from germline, CDR1 is SGHNT and CDR2 is YYREEE (reference sequence). CDR3 protein: CASSLGADNTEAFF. The CDR3 bases are TGTGCCAGCAGCTTGGGGGCAGATAACACTGAAGCTTTCTTT. Full variable domain (remainder filled in from reference TRBV5-4 and TRBJ1-1): ETGVTQSPTHLIKTRGQQVTLRCSSQSGHNTVSWYQQALGQGPQFIFQYYREEENGRGNFPPRFSGLQFPNYSSELNVNALELDDSALYLCASSLGADNTEAFFGQGTRLTVV.

The rearrangement links TRBV7-2 to TRBJ2-5; maybe TRBD1 (5 bases). V lost 7 bases and J lost 2, with 14 bases in between. CDR1 is SGHTA and CDR2 is FQGNSA in the germline V gene. This CDR3 contains 14 residues. The CDR3 region is CASTPPQGQETQYF. In DNA, the CDR3 is TGTGCCAGCACCCCGCCCCAGGGACAAGAGACCCAGTACTTC.

V and J are TRBV7-2 and TRBJ2-3; D is perhaps TRBD2 (6 bases). The ends were cut back, 1 base at V and 2 bases at J, with 10 bases in the middle. The germline V gene encodes CDR1 SGHTA and CDR2 FQGNSA. This CDR3 region has 15 residues. CDR3 in amino acids: CASSLGAGLTDTQYF. As DNA, the CDR3 is TGTGCCAGCAGCTTAGGTGCGGGGCTCACAGATACGCAGTATTTT.